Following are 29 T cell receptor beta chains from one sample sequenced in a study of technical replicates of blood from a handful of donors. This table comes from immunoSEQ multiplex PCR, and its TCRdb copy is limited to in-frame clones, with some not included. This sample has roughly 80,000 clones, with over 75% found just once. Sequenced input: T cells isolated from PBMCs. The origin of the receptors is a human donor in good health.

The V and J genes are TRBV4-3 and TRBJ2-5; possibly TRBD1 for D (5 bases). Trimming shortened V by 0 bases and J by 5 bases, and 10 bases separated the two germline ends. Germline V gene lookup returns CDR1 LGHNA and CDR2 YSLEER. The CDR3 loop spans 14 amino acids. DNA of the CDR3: TGCGCCAGCAGCCAAGATAGGGGAATGGAGACCCAGTACTTC. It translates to CASSQDRGMETQYF.

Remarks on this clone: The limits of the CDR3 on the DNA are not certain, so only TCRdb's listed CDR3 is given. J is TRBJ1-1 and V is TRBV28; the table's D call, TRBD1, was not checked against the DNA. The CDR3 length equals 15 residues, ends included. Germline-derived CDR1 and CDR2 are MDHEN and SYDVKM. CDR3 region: CASSTSTDLNTEAFF.

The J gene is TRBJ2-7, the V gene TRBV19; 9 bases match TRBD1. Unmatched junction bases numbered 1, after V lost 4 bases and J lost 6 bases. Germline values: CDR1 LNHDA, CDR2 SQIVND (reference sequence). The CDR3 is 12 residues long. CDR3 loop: CASSRTGVEQYF. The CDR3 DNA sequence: TGTGCCAGTAGTAGGACAGGGGTCGAGCAGTACTTC. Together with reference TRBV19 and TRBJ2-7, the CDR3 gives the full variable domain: DGGITQSPKYLFRKEGQNVTLSCEQNLNHDAMYWYRQDPGQGLRLIYYSQIVNDFQKGDIAEGYSVSREKKESFPLTVTSAQKNPTAFYLCASSRTGVEQYFGPGTRLTVT.

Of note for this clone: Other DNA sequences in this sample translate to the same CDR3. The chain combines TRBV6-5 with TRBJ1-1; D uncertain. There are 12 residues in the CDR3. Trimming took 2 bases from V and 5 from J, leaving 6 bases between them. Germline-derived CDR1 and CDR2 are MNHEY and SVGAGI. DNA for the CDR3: TGTGCCAGCAGTTACGGCGGTACTGAAGCTTTCTTT. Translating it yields CASSYGGTEAFF.

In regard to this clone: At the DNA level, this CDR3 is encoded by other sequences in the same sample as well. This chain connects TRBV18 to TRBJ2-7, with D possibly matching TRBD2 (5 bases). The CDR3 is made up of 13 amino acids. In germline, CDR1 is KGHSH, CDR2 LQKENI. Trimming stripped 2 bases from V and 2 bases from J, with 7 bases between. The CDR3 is CASSPTGTYEQYF. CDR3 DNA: TGTGCCAGCTCACCAACGGGAACCTACGAGCAGTACTTC.

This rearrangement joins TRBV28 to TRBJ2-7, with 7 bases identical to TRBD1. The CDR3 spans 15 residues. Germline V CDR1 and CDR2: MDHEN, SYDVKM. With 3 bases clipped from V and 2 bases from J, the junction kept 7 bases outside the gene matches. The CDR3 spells CASSFDRENPYEQYF. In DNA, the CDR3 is TGTGCCAGCAGTTTTGACAGGGAAAACCCCTACGAGCAGTACTTC.

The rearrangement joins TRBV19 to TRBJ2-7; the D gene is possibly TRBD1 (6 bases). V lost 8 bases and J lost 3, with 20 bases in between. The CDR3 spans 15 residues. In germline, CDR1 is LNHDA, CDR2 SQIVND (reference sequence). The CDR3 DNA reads TGTGCCAGTTGTAACAGGACAGTTCCTAGCTACGAGCAGTACTTC. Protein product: CASCNRTVPSYEQYF. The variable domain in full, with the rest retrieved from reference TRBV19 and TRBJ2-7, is DGGITQSPKYLFRKEGQNVTLSCEQNLNHDAMYWYRQDPGQGLRLIYYSQIVNDFQKGDIAEGYSVSREKKESFPLTVTSAQKNPTAFYLCASCNRTVPSYEQYFGPGTRLTVT.

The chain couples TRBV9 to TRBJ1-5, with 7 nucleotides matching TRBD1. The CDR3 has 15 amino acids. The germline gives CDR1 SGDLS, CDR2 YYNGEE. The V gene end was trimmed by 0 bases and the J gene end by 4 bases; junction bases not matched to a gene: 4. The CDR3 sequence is CASSVATGENQPQHF. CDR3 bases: TGTGCCAGCAGCGTAGCTACAGGGGAAAATCAGCCCCAGCATTTT.

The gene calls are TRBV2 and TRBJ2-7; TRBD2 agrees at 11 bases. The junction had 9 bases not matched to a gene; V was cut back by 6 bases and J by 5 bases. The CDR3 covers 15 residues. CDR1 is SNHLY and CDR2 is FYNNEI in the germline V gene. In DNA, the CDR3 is TGTGCCAGCAGGCTTAGCGGGAGGGCCCTTGACGAGCAGTACTTC. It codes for CASRLSGRALDEQYF.

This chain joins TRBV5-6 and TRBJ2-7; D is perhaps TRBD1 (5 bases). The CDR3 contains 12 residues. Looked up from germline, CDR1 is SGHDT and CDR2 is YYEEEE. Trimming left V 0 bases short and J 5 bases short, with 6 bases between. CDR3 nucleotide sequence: TGTGCCAGCAGCTTGGGGGGCCACGAGCAGTACTTC. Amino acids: CASSLGGHEQYF.

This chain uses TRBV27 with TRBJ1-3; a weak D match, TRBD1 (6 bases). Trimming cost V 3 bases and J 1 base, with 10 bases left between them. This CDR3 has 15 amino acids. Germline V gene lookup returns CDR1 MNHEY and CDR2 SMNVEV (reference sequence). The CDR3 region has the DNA TGTGCCAGCAGTTTGAGCAGGGGATCTGGAAACACCATATATTTT. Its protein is CASSLSRGSGNTIYF.

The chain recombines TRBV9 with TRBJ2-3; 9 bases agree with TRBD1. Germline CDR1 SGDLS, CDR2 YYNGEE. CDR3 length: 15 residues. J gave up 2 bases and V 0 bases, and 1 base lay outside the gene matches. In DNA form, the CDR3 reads TGTGCCAGCAGCGTAGGGACAGGGGCCACAGATACGCAGTATTTT. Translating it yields CASSVGTGATDTQYF.

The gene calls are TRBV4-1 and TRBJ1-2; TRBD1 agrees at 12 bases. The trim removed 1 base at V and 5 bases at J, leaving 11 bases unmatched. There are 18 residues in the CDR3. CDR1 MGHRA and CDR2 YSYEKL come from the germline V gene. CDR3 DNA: TGCGCCAGCAGCCAAGGGACGAGGGACAGGGGGCTAAGGTATGGCTACACCTTC. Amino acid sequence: CASSQGTRDRGLRYGYTF.

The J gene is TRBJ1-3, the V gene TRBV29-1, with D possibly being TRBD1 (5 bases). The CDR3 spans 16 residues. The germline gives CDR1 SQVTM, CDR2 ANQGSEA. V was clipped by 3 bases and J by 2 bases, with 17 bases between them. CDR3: CSVEGGRGNAGNTIYF. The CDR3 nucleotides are TGCAGCGTTGAGGGGGGACGAGGGAATGCTGGAAACACCATATATTTT.

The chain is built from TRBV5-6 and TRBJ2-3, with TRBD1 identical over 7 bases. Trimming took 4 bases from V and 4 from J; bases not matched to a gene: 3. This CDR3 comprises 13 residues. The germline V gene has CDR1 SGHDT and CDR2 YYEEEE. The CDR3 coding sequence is TGTGCCAGCAGCCCGGACAGGTCAGATACGCAGTATTTT. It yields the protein CASSPDRSDTQYF.

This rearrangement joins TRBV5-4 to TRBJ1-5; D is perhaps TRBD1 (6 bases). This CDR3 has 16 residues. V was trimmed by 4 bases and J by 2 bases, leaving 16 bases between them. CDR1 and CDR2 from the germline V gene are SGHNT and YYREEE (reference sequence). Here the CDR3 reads CASSRDTHRGNQPQHF. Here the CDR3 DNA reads TGTGCCAGCAGCCGGGACACTCACAGGGGCAATCAGCCCCAGCATTTT.

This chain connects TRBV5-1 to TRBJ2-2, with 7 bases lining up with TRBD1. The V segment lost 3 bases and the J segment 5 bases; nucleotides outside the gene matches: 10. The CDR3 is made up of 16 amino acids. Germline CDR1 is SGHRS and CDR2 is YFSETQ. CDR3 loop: CASSSTDRERTGELFF. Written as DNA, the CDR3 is TGCGCCAGCAGCTCTACCGACAGGGAGCGAACCGGGGAGCTGTTTTTT.

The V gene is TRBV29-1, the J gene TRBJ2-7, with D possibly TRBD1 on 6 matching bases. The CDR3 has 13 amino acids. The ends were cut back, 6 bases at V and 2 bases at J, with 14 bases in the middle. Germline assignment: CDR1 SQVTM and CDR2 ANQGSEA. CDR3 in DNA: TGCAGCGTGAAGGGGACAAAGGCCTACGAGCAGTACTTC. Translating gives CSVKGTKAYEQYF.

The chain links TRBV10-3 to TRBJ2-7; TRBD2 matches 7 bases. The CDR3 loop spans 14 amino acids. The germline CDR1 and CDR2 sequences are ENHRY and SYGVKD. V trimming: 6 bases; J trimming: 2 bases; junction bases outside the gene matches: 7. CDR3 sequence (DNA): TGTGCCATCAGGGATGTAGCGGGTACCTACGAGCAGTACTTC. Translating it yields CAIRDVAGTYEQYF.

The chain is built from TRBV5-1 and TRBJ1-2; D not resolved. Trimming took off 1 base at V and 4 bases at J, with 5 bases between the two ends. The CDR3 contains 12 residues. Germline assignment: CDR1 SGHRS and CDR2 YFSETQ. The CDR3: CASSLSSYGYTF. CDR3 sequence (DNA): TGCGCCAGCAGCTTGTCGAGCTATGGCTACACCTTC.

The CDR3 spells CASSLKREGLNEQFF. Here the CDR3 DNA reads TGTGCCAGCAGCTTAAAACGGGAGGGCCTCAATGAGCAGTTCTTC. V gene TRBV7-3 combines with J gene TRBJ2-1; 8 bases are shared with TRBD2. The junction had 5 bases not matched to a gene; V was cut back by 1 base and J by 6 bases. The CDR3 loop spans 15 amino acids. In germline, CDR1 is SGHTA, CDR2 FQGTGA.

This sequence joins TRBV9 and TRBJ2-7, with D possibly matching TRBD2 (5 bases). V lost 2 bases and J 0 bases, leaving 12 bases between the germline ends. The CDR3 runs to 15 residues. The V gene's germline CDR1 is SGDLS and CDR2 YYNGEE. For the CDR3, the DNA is TGTGCCAGCAGCGTGGCGAGGACTGCCTCCTACGAGCAGTACTTC. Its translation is CASSVARTASYEQYF.

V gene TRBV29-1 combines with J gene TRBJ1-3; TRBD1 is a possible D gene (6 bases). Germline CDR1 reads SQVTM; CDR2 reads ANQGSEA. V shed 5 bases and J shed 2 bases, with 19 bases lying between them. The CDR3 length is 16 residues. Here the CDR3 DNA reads TGCAGCGTTCAATTTACAGGGAGAAGAACTGGAAACACCATATATTTT. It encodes CSVQFTGRRTGNTIYF.

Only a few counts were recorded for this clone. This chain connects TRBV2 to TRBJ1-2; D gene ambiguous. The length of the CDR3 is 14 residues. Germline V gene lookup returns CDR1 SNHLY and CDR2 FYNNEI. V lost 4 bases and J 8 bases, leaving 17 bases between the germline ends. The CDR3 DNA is TGTGCCAGCAGTGGGGGAGCCTCCCTGACGGGCTACACCTTC. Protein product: CASSGGASLTGYTF.

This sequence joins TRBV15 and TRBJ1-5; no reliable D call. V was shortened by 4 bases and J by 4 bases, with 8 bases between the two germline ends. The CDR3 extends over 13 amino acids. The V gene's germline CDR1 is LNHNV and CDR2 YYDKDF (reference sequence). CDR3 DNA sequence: TGTGCCACCAGCATGACGGGGAATCAGCCCCAGCATTTT. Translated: CATSMTGNQPQHF.

Here the CDR3 reads CASSFLGGDRRDEQFF. The CDR3 nucleotides read TGTGCCAGCAGTTTTCTCGGAGGGGACAGGCGGGATGAGCAGTTCTTC. The rearrangement links TRBV28 to TRBJ2-1; 8 bases fit TRBD1. CDR1 and CDR2 from the germline V gene are MDHEN and SYDVKM. CDR3 length equals 16 residues. The junction had 12 bases not matched to a gene; V was cut back by 3 bases and J by 8 bases.

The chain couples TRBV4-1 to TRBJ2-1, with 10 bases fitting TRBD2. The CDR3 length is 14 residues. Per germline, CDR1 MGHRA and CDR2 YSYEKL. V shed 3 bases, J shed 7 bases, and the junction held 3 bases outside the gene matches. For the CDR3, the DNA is TGCGCCAGCAGCCATGGACTAGCGGTAAATGAGCAGTTCTTC. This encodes CASSHGLAVNEQFF.

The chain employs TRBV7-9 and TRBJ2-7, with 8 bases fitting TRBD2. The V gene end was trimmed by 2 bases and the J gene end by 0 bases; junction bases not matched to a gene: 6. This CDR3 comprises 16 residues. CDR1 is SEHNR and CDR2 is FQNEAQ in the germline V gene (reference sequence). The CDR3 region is CASSLTSGLSSYEQYF. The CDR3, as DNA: TGTGCCAGCAGCTTAACTAGCGGCTTGAGCTCCTACGAGCAGTACTTC.

DNA for the CDR3: TGTGCCACCAGCAGACTTGCATACGAGGTGGGAAACACCATATATTTT. Translation gives CATSRLAYEVGNTIYF. This chain uses TRBV15 with TRBJ1-3; D gene uncertain. V was clipped by 2 bases and J by 4 bases, with 15 bases between them. In germline, CDR1 is LNHNV, CDR2 YYDKDF (reference sequence). This CDR3 spans 16 amino acids.